The rows below give T cell receptor beta chains drawn from one sample of a study of regulatory T cells in long-lasting Graves disease. TCRdb reprocessed the multiplex PCR reads with MiXCR, giving one entry per CDR3 protein. The sample shows about 530,000 distinct CDR3 sequences, approximately 16% of them seen only once. This same sample was also taken into another study, of T cells in Graves' hyperthyroidism and ophthalmopathy.

The sample in question was peripheral blood mononuclear cells (PBMCs), obtained at new diagnosis, from a patient treated with antithyroid drugs. The receptors originated from a woman aged 35-65 years with Graves disease. CDR3s include the opening cysteine and the closing phenylalanine or tryptophan. A D gene is named only where the DNA matches it firmly.

CSANRADTQYF | TRBV20-1 | . | TRBJ2-3
CASSTGTQGEQYF | TRBV7-2 | . | TRBJ2-7
CASSPWDGTDTQYF | TRBV7-9 | . | TRBJ2-3
CASSHGTATDTQYF | TRBV3-1 | . | TRBJ2-3
CASSEMGVTQYF | TRBV6-1 | . | TRBJ2-5
CASRETLGGYTF | TRBV2 | . | TRBJ1-2
CASMGLEGGHQPQHF | TRBV27 | . | TRBJ1-5
CASGTLHGSEQYF | TRBV2 | . | TRBJ2-7
CASSFSGGSSSNEQFF | TRBV9 | TRBD2 | TRBJ2-1
CASSHSGNTIYF | TRBV3-1 | . | TRBJ1-3
CASSSGLDYEQYF | TRBV7-2 | . | TRBJ2-7
CASSLKGLNQFF | TRBV5-6 | . | TRBJ2-1
CATSAGQLTPDTQYF | TRBV24-1 | . | TRBJ2-3
CSAVTLLGINWDTEAFF | TRBV20-1 | . | TRBJ1-1
CASSDLGPEAFF | TRBV6-2/TRBV6-3 | . | TRBJ1-1
CSARDRVVSEKLFF | TRBV20-1 | TRBD1 | TRBJ1-4
CASSHTGQLPNYGYTF | TRBV6-1 | . | TRBJ1-2
CASSPRWTGVTDTQYF | TRBV11-3 | TRBD1 | TRBJ2-3
CASSATSGVNTQYF | TRBV6-2/TRBV6-3 | TRBD2 | TRBJ2-3
CATLDPSDEQFF | TRBV2 | . | TRBJ2-1
CAVSTVSGNTIYF | TRBV10-3 | . | TRBJ1-3
CSAKQTSGVYNEQFF | TRBV20-1 | TRBD2 | TRBJ2-1
CASSPSGTNSGNTIYF | TRBV18 | . | TRBJ1-3
CASSSFGHTNQPQHF | TRBV7-9 | . | TRBJ1-5
CASSVSTPYEQYF | TRBV5-1 | . | TRBJ2-7
CASSLAAAGFEKLFF | TRBV5-8 | . | TRBJ1-4
CASSEMWTGELFF | TRBV5-1 | . | TRBJ2-2
CASSEGGGRGQETQYF | TRBV7-3 | . | TRBJ2-5
CASSGGGRETQYF | TRBV12-3/TRBV12-4 | TRBD2 | TRBJ2-5
CASSFDRGTVETQYF | TRBV11-3 | TRBD1 | TRBJ2-5
CASSQDSFSQGAGSNQPQHF | TRBV4-1 | TRBD1 | TRBJ1-5
CASSLSPGFPNEQFF | TRBV2 | . | TRBJ2-1
CASNRVSEAFF | TRBV28 | . | TRBJ1-1
CASADFAGRLDYGYTF | TRBV3-1 | . | TRBJ1-2
CASSLYSTDTQYF | TRBV3-1 | . | TRBJ2-3
CASSIGGLSTEAFF | TRBV19 | . | TRBJ1-1
CAWSVLGGQGSDTQYF | TRBV30 | TRBD1 | TRBJ2-3
CSARAQGSGGELFF | TRBV20-1 | . | TRBJ2-2
CASSLGTDQPQHF | TRBV5-1 | . | TRBJ1-5
CASSSPAGYEQYF | TRBV7-9 | . | TRBJ2-7
CASSITEGSTEAFF | TRBV19 | . | TRBJ1-1